The 27 T cell receptor beta chains given below trace back to one sample, sequenced in a study of siplizumab effects on memory and regulatory T cells. Produced via immunoSEQ multiplex PCR; TCRdb's table is partial and in-frame only. The sample yields roughly 62,000 clones, 80% to 95% seen once. Sequences were obtained from CD8+ T cells sorted from blood. Receptors were obtained from a human donor in good health.

V is TRBV27 and J is TRBJ2-7; no reliable D call. The CDR3 is made up of 13 amino acids. V was pared by 0 bases and J by 3 bases, with 6 bases between. Germline CDR1 is MNHEY and CDR2 is SMNVEV (reference sequence). CDR3 sequence reads: CASSLSASYEQYF. In nucleotides, the CDR3 is TGTGCCAGCAGTTTATCGGCCAGCTACGAGCAGTACTTC.

J is TRBJ2-1 and V is TRBV19, with 15 bases identical to TRBD2. Per germline, CDR1 LNHDA and CDR2 SQIVND (reference sequence). The V segment lost 3 bases and the J segment 1 base; nucleotides outside the gene matches: 7. This CDR3 contains 19 residues. In nucleotides, the CDR3 is TGTGCCAGTAGTATCACTCGGACTAGCGGGAGGGGGTCCTACAATGAGCAGTTCTTC. It yields the protein CASSITRTSGRGSYNEQFF.

V and J are TRBV13 and TRBJ1-1; 7 bases line up with TRBD1. The germline gives CDR1 PRHDT, CDR2 FYEKMQ (reference sequence). The CDR3 consists of 14 residues. Germline trimming cut 4 bases from V and 1 base from J; bases unmatched to any gene: 3. CDR3 bases: TGTGCCAGCAGCTGGGGGACAGCGAACACTGAAGCTTTCTTT. Amino acids: CASSWGTANTEAFF. The variable domain in full, with the rest retrieved from reference TRBV13 and TRBJ1-1, is AAGVIQSPRHLIKEKRETATLKCYPIPRHDTVYWYQQGPGQDPQFLISFYEKMQSDKGSIPDRFSAQQFSDYHSELNMSSLELGDSALYFCASSWGTANTEAFFGQGTRLTVV.

The chain combines TRBV7-6 with TRBJ2-3; TRBD1 agrees at 10 bases. The CDR3 runs to 14 residues. V trimming: 5 bases; J trimming: 6 bases; junction bases outside the gene matches: 5. Looked up from germline, CDR1 is SGHVS and CDR2 is FNYEAQ. Here the CDR3 reads CASSRDRGGDTQYF. The CDR3 DNA reads as TGTGCCAGCAGCCGGGACAGGGGTGGGGATACGCAGTATTTT.

The genes are TRBV6-1 and TRBJ2-6; D is unresolved. Trimming took 4 bases from V and 0 from J, leaving 10 bases between them. From germline, CDR1 is MNHNS and CDR2 SASEGT. This CDR3 comprises 16 residues. CDR3 sequence: CASSGFQSSGANVLTF. The CDR3 DNA is TGTGCCAGCAGTGGGTTTCAAAGCTCTGGGGCCAACGTCCTGACTTTC.

V usage is TRBV29-1 and J usage is TRBJ2-7, with D unresolved. Between the trimmed V and J ends, which lost 7 bases and 5 bases, there was a span of 15 bases. Germline V lookup: CDR1 SQVTM, CDR2 ANQGSEA. The CDR3 runs to 12 residues. The CDR3 DNA sequence: TGCAGCGCTAGGCACGAATGGGACGAGCAGTACTTC. Its protein is CSARHEWDEQYF.

CDR3 region: CASSLGQDDEQYF. In DNA form, the CDR3 reads TGTGCCAGCAGCTTAGGACAGGACGACGAGCAGTACTTC. This chain uses TRBV7-9 with TRBJ2-7, with D possibly matching TRBD1 (6 bases). V lost 1 base and J lost 5, with 9 bases in between. Germline assignment: CDR1 SEHNR and CDR2 FQNEAQ (reference sequence). This CDR3 spans 13 amino acids.

The chain employs TRBV12-5 and TRBJ2-5; no clear D. Germline CDR1 reads LGHNT; CDR2 reads FRNRAP. The CDR3 contains 19 residues. V lost 5 bases, J lost 5 bases, and 30 bases lay in between. CDR3 in amino acids: CASGPTLLGLYKSEETQYF. The CDR3 nucleotides read TGTGCTAGTGGTCCGACCCTCCTGGGCCTCTACAAGTCGGAGGAGACCCAGTACTTC.

The chain is built from TRBV9 and TRBJ1-2; 7 positions match TRBD1. V shed 3 bases and J 4 bases; nucleotides not matched to a gene: 0. Germline CDR1 is SGDLS and CDR2 is YYNGEE. The CDR3 loop spans 12 amino acids. CDR3 DNA sequence: TGTGCCAGCAGCGACAGGGGCTATGGCTACACCTTC. Protein product: CASSDRGYGYTF.

The chain joins TRBV28 to TRBJ2-3; possible D gene TRBD2, 5 bases. Trimming took 7 bases from V and 2 from J, leaving 19 bases between them. The CDR3 length is 16 residues. Per germline, CDR1 MDHEN and CDR2 SYDVKM. The CDR3 DNA sequence: TGTGCCAGCACCCTAAGGTCGGGGAGCCTCACAGATACGCAGTATTTT. This gives the protein CASTLRSGSLTDTQYF.

V usage is TRBV23-1 and J usage is TRBJ2-3; the match to TRBD1 covers 8 bases. TRBV23-1 is flagged as an ORF with uncertain function. The CDR3 is 13 amino acids. Germline trimming cut 7 bases from V and 4 bases from J; bases unmatched to any gene: 4. In nucleotides, the CDR3 is TGCGCCAGCAACCGGACAGGGCCAGATACGCAGTATTTT. Translated, it gives CASNRTGPDTQYF.

The V gene is TRBV5-1, the J gene TRBJ2-3; 10 bases match TRBD1. J gave up 6 bases and V 2 bases, and 6 bases lay outside the gene matches. CDR3 length equals 15 residues. Germline CDR1 reads SGHRS; CDR2 reads YFSETQ. The CDR3 DNA follows: TGCGCCAGCAGCTTCACGGGACAGGGGAGCGATACGCAGTATTTT. This translates into CASSFTGQGSDTQYF.

The V call is TRBV7-9, the J call TRBJ2-7; D may be TRBD1 or TRBD2 (5 bases each). Between the trimmed V and J ends, which lost 0 bases and 4 bases, there was a span of 13 bases. The CDR3 loop spans 15 amino acids. Germline V lookup: CDR1 SEHNR, CDR2 FQNEAQ (reference sequence). CDR3 region: CASSLARDREYEQYF. Here the CDR3 DNA reads TGTGCCAGCAGCTTAGCTAGGGACCGAGAATACGAGCAGTACTTC.

This clone was observed once. The chain links TRBV7-3 to TRBJ2-1; D unclear. The CDR3 spans 13 residues. Trimming removed 4 bases from V and 7 bases from J, with 11 bases in between. Germline CDR1 SGHTA, CDR2 FQGTGA. CDR3 region: CASSSFDSNEQFF. The CDR3 DNA reads TGTGCCAGCAGCTCCTTCGACTCTAATGAGCAGTTCTTC.

There are a few counts of this clone. The V gene is TRBV28, the J gene TRBJ1-3, with D hard to call. The V gene lost 2 bases and the J gene lost 4 bases, with 6 bases spanning the gap. Germline assignment: CDR1 MDHEN and CDR2 SYDVKM. The CDR3 is 13 amino acids. Here the CDR3 reads CASSLTSGNTIYF. The CDR3 nucleotides read TGTGCCAGCAGTTTAACCTCGGGAAACACCATATATTTT.

V is TRBV27 and J is TRBJ2-3, with 9 bases that match TRBD1. Germline trimming cut 1 base from V and 4 bases from J; bases unmatched to any gene: 9. This CDR3 is 17 amino acids long. Looked up from germline, CDR1 is MNHEY and CDR2 is SMNVEV (reference sequence). The chain's CDR3 is CASSLWGTGRIADTQYF. CDR3 nucleotides: TGTGCCAGCAGTTTATGGGGGACAGGGAGGATAGCAGATACGCAGTATTTT.

This rearrangement joins TRBV7-9 to TRBJ2-7, with 12 positions matching TRBD1. V shed 4 bases, J shed 5 bases, and the junction held 6 bases outside the gene matches. Germline lookup yields CDR1 SEHNR and CDR2 FQNEAQ (reference sequence). The CDR3 loop spans 15 amino acids. The CDR3 DNA reads TGTGCCAGCAGCTCGGTCCGGGACAGGGGGCACGAGCAGTACTTC. This codes for CASSSVRDRGHEQYF.

This rearrangement joins TRBV27 to TRBJ1-1, with no clear D. The CDR3 extends over 12 amino acids. The V end lost 3 bases, the J end lost 8 bases, and 10 bases lay between the germline ends. The germline CDR1 and CDR2 sequences are MNHEY and SMNVEV (reference sequence). The CDR3 nucleotides read TGTGCCAGCAGTTTGCCGGGCAACGAAGCTTTCTTT. This sequence encodes CASSLPGNEAFF.

This chain joins TRBV19 and TRBJ1-3; D gene uncertain. The V gene's germline CDR1 is LNHDA and CDR2 SQIVND (reference sequence). The CDR3 runs to 13 residues. Trimming removed 6 bases from V and 4 bases from J, with 10 bases in between. CDR3 region: CASSPRAGNTIYF. The CDR3 nucleotides read TGTGCCAGTAGCCCTAGGGCCGGAAACACCATATATTTT.

This clone was picked up one time. This rearrangement joins TRBV9 to TRBJ2-1; 10 bases fit TRBD2. Germline-derived CDR1 and CDR2 are SGDLS and YYNGEE. V lost 3 bases and J lost 5; bases outside the gene matches: 8. This CDR3 comprises 16 residues. The CDR3 sequence: CASSAPSGRAHNEQFF. Here the CDR3 DNA reads TGTGCCAGCAGCGCACCGAGCGGGAGGGCCCACAATGAGCAGTTCTTC.

The gene calls are TRBV6-4 and TRBJ2-2; the match to TRBD2 covers 8 bases. Trimming took 3 bases from V and 5 from J; bases not matched to a gene: 8. Germline V gene data show CDR1 as MRHNA and CDR2 as SNTAGT. This CDR3 is built from 16 residues. The CDR3 here is CASSDRAGGHTGELFF. The CDR3 DNA is TGTGCCAGCAGTGATAGGGCGGGAGGACATACCGGGGAGCTGTTTTTT.

This chain's CDR3 is CASSLINEQYF. Here the CDR3 DNA reads TGTGCCAGCAGTTTGATAAACGAGCAGTACTTC. V is TRBV28 and J is TRBJ2-7, with no clear D. Germline loops: CDR1 MDHEN, CDR2 SYDVKM. Trimming removed 3 bases at V and 5 bases at J, with 5 bases between. This CDR3 region has 11 residues.

The CDR3 spells CAAGSSYEQYF. The CDR3 DNA sequence: TGTGCCGCCGGGAGCTCCTACGAGCAGTACTTC. The chain employs TRBV27 and TRBJ2-7, with D possibly matching TRBD2 (6 bases). The V gene's germline CDR1 is MNHEY and CDR2 SMNVEV (reference sequence). V was clipped by 11 bases and J by 0 bases, with 8 bases between them. The CDR3 is 11 amino acids.

The V gene is TRBV27, the J gene TRBJ1-5; 8 nucleotides align to TRBD1. Germline V gives CDR1 MNHEY, CDR2 SMNVEV (reference sequence). V lost 0 bases to trimming and J lost 5 bases; unmatched junction nucleotides: 3. The CDR3 has 15 amino acids. DNA of the CDR3: TGTGCCAGCAGTTTATCGGGGACAGGATATCAGCCCCAGCATTTT. Protein sequence: CASSLSGTGYQPQHF.

This clone has just one count. This chain joins TRBV19 and TRBJ2-5, with TRBD2 as a possible D gene (5 bases). V was clipped by 1 base and J by 5 bases, with 14 bases between them. CDR1 is LNHDA and CDR2 is SQIVND in the germline V gene (reference sequence). The CDR3 totals 15 residues. Here the CDR3 reads CASSIGLQPGETQYF. Here the CDR3 DNA reads TGTGCCAGTAGTATAGGCCTACAACCGGGGGAGACCCAGTACTTC. The full variable domain, completed using reference TRBV19 and TRBJ2-5, is DGGITQSPKYLFRKEGQNVTLSCEQNLNHDAMYWYRQDPGQGLRLIYYSQIVNDFQKGDIAEGYSVSREKKESFPLTVTSAQKNPTAFYLCASSIGLQPGETQYFGPGTRLLVL.

This chain uses TRBV5-6 with TRBJ2-1, with 9 bases aligning to TRBD2. This CDR3 region has 15 residues. V lost 0 bases to trimming and J lost 6 bases; unmatched junction nucleotides: 4. Germline V lookup: CDR1 SGHDT, CDR2 YYEEEE. The CDR3 nucleotides are TGTGCCAGCAGCTTGGGGCTAGCGGGGACCAATGAGCAGTTCTTC. Its protein is CASSLGLAGTNEQFF.

CDR3 nucleotides: TGTGCCAGCAGCGTACCACAGGGCGACACTGAAGCTTTCTTT. This translates into CASSVPQGDTEAFF. This rearrangement joins TRBV9 to TRBJ1-1; possible D gene TRBD1, 6 bases. Germline V gives CDR1 SGDLS, CDR2 YYNGEE. Trimming pared 1 base from V and 3 bases from J, leaving 10 bases between. The CDR3 consists of 14 residues. Full variable domain (missing parts from reference TRBV9 and TRBJ1-1): DSGVTQTPKHLITATGQRVTLRCSPRSGDLSVYWYQQSLDQGLQFLIQYYNGEERAKGNILERFSAQQFPDLHSELNLSSLELGDSALYFCASSVPQGDTEAFFGQGTRLTVV.